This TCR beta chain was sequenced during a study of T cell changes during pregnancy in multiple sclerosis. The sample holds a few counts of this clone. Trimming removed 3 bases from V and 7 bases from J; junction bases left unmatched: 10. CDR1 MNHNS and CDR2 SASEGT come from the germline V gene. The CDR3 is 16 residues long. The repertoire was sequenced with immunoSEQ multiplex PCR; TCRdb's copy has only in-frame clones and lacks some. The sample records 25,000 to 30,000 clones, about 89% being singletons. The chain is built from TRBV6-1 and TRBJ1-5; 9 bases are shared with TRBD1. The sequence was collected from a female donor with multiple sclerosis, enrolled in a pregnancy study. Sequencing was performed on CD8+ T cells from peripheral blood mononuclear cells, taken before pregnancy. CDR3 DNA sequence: TGTGCCAGCAGTGAGGGGCCGACAGGGGGAGGGCAGCCCCAGCATTTT. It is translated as CASSEGPTGGGQPQHF.